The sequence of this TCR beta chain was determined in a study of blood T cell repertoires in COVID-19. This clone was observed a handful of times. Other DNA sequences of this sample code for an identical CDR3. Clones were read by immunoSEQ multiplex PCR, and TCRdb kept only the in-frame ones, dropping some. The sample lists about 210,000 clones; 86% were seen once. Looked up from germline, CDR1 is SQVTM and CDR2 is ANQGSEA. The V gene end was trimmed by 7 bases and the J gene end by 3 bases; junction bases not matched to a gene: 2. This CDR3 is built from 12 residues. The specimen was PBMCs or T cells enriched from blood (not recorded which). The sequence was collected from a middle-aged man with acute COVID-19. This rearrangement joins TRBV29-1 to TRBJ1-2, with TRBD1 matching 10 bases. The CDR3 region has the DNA TGCAGCGGCGGACAGGGGGACTATGGCTACACCTTC. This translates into CSGGQGDYGYTF.